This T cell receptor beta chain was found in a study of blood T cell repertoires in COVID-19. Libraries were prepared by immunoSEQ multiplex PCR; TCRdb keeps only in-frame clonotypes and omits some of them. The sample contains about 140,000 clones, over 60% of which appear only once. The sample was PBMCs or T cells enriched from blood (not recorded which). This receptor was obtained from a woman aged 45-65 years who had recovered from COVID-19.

In DNA, the CDR3 is TGTGCCAGCAGCTCTGGCAGGGGTTACGAGCAGTACTTC. Protein sequence: CASSSGRGYEQYF. V gene TRBV7-3 combines with J gene TRBJ2-7, with a weak D call TRBD1 (6 bases). V lost 4 bases and J 4 bases, leaving 11 bases between the germline ends. Germline loops: CDR1 SGHTA, CDR2 FQGTGA. The CDR3 is made up of 13 amino acids.